One sample yielded the 27 T cell receptor beta chains listed below, sequenced in a study of blood T cell repertoires in COVID-19. TCRdb's table, derived via immunoSEQ multiplex PCR, lists solely in-frame clones and lacks some. The data hold about 380,000 clones, with roughly four fifths observed a single time. The sequencing sample was made of peripheral blood. The receptors were sampled from a human donor with acute or convalescent COVID-19. The donor label of this sample is uncertain.

The chain's CDR3 is CASSPVGGRVNEKLFF. Here the CDR3 DNA reads TGTGCCAGCAGCCCCGTCGGGGGACGGGTTAATGAAAAACTGTTTTTT. The genes are TRBV11-2 and TRBJ1-4, with a possible D match to TRBD1 (5 bases). The CDR3 consists of 16 residues. The germline gives CDR1 SGHAT, CDR2 FQNNGV. The V end was cut by 5 bases, the J end by 4 bases, with 17 bases between.

This chain connects TRBV6-5 to TRBJ1-2; the D gene is possibly TRBD1 (6 bases). Per germline, CDR1 MNHEY and CDR2 SVGAGI. V gave up 6 bases and J gave up 4 bases, with 15 bases separating them. This CDR3 spans 14 amino acids. In DNA form, the CDR3 reads TGTGCCAGCAGGGACAGCCCGAGGGGCTATGGCTACACCTTC. It specifies CASRDSPRGYGYTF.

The V and J genes are TRBV3-1 (or the pseudogene TRBV3-2) and TRBJ1-1; D is perhaps TRBD1 (5 bases). CDR1 and CDR2 (germline): LGHDT, YNNKEL (reference sequence). V was cut by 2 bases and J by 4 bases, with 11 bases left in between. The CDR3 is made up of 14 amino acids. The CDR3 loop reads CASSQLRGSTEAFF. CDR3 DNA: TGTGCCAGCAGCCAACTCCGGGGGAGCACTGAAGCTTTCTTT.

This clone was counted only a few times. The chain joins TRBV6-6 to TRBJ2-1, with TRBD1 as a possible D gene (7 bases). The V end lost 6 bases, the J end lost 6 bases, and 15 bases lay between the germline ends. Germline assignment: CDR1 MNHNY and CDR2 SVGAGI (reference sequence). This CDR3 is built from 14 residues. This CDR3 is CASRPQGGGNEQFF. Written as DNA, the CDR3 is TGTGCCAGCAGACCTCAGGGGGGAGGCAATGAGCAGTTCTTC.

This sequence joins TRBV6-5 and TRBJ1-6; 9 bases map to TRBD1. With V trimmed by 7 bases and J by 7 bases, 8 bases remained unmatched. The CDR3 loop spans 15 amino acids. The V gene's germline CDR1 is MNHEY and CDR2 SVGAGI. The CDR3 DNA sequence: TGTGCCAGCACCTCGGGACAGGGCGGGAATTCACCCCTCCACTTT. Translation: CASTSGQGGNSPLHF.

With respect to this clone: Other DNA variants within this sample encode the same CDR3. V gene TRBV19 combines with J gene TRBJ2-7; TRBD2 matches 7 bases. With V trimmed by 2 bases and J by 2 bases, 6 bases remained unmatched. This CDR3 has 15 residues. The germline CDR1 and CDR2 sequences are LNHDA and SQIVND (reference sequence). The CDR3 nucleotides read TGTGCCAGTAGTATACGGGGCGGGAGTACCTACGAGCAGTACTTC. It codes for CASSIRGGSTYEQYF.

The V and J genes are TRBV11-2 and TRBJ2-7; 8 nucleotides match TRBD2. With 5 bases clipped from V and 2 bases from J, the junction kept 8 bases outside the gene matches. This CDR3 spans 15 amino acids. The germline gives CDR1 SGHAT, CDR2 FQNNGV. The CDR3 loop reads CASSRLHSGTYEQYF. The CDR3 bases are TGTGCCAGCAGCCGATTGCATAGCGGGACCTACGAGCAGTACTTC.

The chain couples TRBV3-1 (or the pseudogene TRBV3-2) to TRBJ1-2; D is unclear. Germline CDR1 reads LGHDT; CDR2 reads YNNKEL (reference sequence). V lost 0 bases, J lost 8 bases, and 13 bases lay in between. The CDR3 runs to 14 residues. The CDR3 is CASSQENSGRGYTF. The CDR3 DNA follows: TGTGCCAGCAGCCAAGAAAACTCGGGAAGGGGCTACACCTTC.

This clone has a single count. The chain combines TRBV6-5 with TRBJ1-2, with 9 bases that match TRBD1. V was pared by 6 bases and J by 7 bases, with 9 bases of the junction left unmatched. This CDR3 is 14 amino acids long. Germline loops: CDR1 MNHEY, CDR2 SVGAGI. The chain's CDR3 is CASRRDRAVAGYTF. As DNA, the CDR3 is TGTGCCAGCAGGAGGGACAGGGCTGTAGCTGGCTACACCTTC.

The rearrangement uses TRBV30 and TRBJ1-2, with 7 bases aligning to TRBD1. V dropped 0 bases and J dropped 8; count of bases not matched to a gene: 12. Germline V gives CDR1 GTSNPN, CDR2 SVGIG (reference sequence). The CDR3 is made up of 15 amino acids. The CDR3 here is CAWSVPGQVPFGYTF. The CDR3 region has the DNA TGTGCCTGGAGTGTACCCGGACAGGTCCCGTTCGGCTACACCTTC.

The rearrangement links TRBV11-3 to TRBJ1-1; TRBD1 might be the D (6 bases). Deletions cut 6 bases from V and 6 bases from J, with 14 bases between. The CDR3 consists of 13 residues. Germline assignment: CDR1 SGHNT and CDR2 YENEEA. The CDR3 loop reads CASRVTGRAEAFF. The CDR3 bases are TGTGCCAGCAGAGTTACAGGGAGGGCTGAAGCTTTCTTT.

The J gene is TRBJ1-1, the V gene TRBV6-5; 10 nucleotides match TRBD1. This CDR3 is built from 12 residues. The ends lost 2 bases at V and 12 bases at J; junction bases unmatched: 3. Germline loops: CDR1 MNHEY, CDR2 SVGAGI. Here the CDR3 DNA reads TGTGCCAGCAGTTACCCGGGACAGGGGTCTTTCTTT. Translating gives CASSYPGQGSFF.

The rearrangement joins TRBV2 to TRBJ1-6, with 8 bases aligning to TRBD1. Germline values: CDR1 SNHLY, CDR2 FYNNEI. The CDR3 consists of 15 residues. V lost 5 bases and J lost 9; bases outside the gene matches: 9. The CDR3 region is CASSTGGGLVSPLHF. The CDR3 DNA follows: TGTGCCAGCAGTACAGGGGGGGGCCTAGTTTCACCCCTCCACTTT.

The chain combines TRBV5-4 with TRBJ2-5, with 7 positions matching TRBD2. CDR1 and CDR2 from the germline V gene are SGHNT and YYREEE (reference sequence). With 4 bases clipped from V and 5 bases from J, the junction kept 8 bases outside the gene matches. This CDR3 spans 14 amino acids. In DNA, the CDR3 is TGTGCCAGCAGCCCGCGGACTAGAGAGGAGACCCAGTACTTC. Its translation is CASSPRTREETQYF.

This clone was seen just once. V usage is TRBV28 and J usage is TRBJ1-2; 9 bases agree with TRBD1. The ends lost 6 bases at V and 3 bases at J; junction bases unmatched: 5. The CDR3 consists of 14 residues. The germline V gene has CDR1 MDHEN and CDR2 SYDVKM. The CDR3 DNA reads TGTGCCAGCAGGTTCCGGACAGGGGACTATGGCTACACCTTC. Translation gives CASRFRTGDYGYTF.

This CDR3 is CASSALAGEAFF. CDR3 nucleotide sequence: TGTGCCAGCAGCGCCCTAGCAGGTGAAGCTTTCTTT. The V call is TRBV5-6, the J call TRBJ1-1, with D unclear. This CDR3 comprises 12 residues. The germline V and J ends were trimmed by 4 bases and 7 bases, with 11 bases remaining between them. From germline, CDR1 is SGHDT and CDR2 YYEEEE. The full variable domain, with the rest looked up from reference TRBV5-6 and TRBJ1-1, is DAGVTQSPTHLIKTRGQQVTLRCSPKSGHDTVSWYQQALGQGPQFIFQYYEEEERQRGNFPDRFSGHQFPNYSSELNVNALLLGDSALYLCASSALAGEAFFGQGTRLTVV.

The genes are TRBV6-5 and TRBJ1-1; 8 nucleotides match TRBD1. Germline V CDR1 and CDR2: MNHEY, SVGAGI. V was pared by 2 bases and J by 5 bases, with 7 bases of the junction left unmatched. This CDR3 has 15 residues. The CDR3 coding sequence is TGTGCCAGCAGTTACCGCGGACAGGGTAGAACTGAAGCTTTCTTT. Protein product: CASSYRGQGRTEAFF.

The gene calls are TRBV19 and TRBJ1-3; D perhaps matches TRBD1 (5 bases). The V end was cut by 3 bases, the J end by 4 bases, with 16 bases between. The CDR3 has 16 residues. Germline lookup yields CDR1 LNHDA and CDR2 SQIVND (reference sequence). The CDR3 region has the DNA TGTGCCAGTAGTATCAGGGCAGGGATGGCCGGAAACACCATATATTTT. Protein product: CASSIRAGMAGNTIYF.

The chain links TRBV6-5 to TRBJ2-1, with D uncertain. Trimming left V 5 bases short and J 9 bases short, with 8 bases between. The CDR3 covers 11 residues. Germline V gene data show CDR1 as MNHEY and CDR2 as SVGAGI. In DNA, the CDR3 is TGTGCCAGCAGTCGAGGTGGTGAGCAGTTCTTC. Translated: CASSRGGEQFF.

The chain carries TRBV5-1 and TRBJ2-1; 12 bases fit TRBD2. The CDR3 has 16 residues. From germline, CDR1 is SGHRS and CDR2 YFSETQ. V gave up 2 bases and J gave up 6 bases; unmatched junction bases: 6. CDR3 nucleotides: TGCGCCAGCAGCTTCCCTAGCGGGGGGGCCGGCAATGAGCAGTTCTTC. Protein product: CASSFPSGGAGNEQFF.

V is TRBV5-8 and J is TRBJ2-1, with D hard to call. V shed 6 bases and J shed 7 bases, with 17 bases lying between them. This CDR3 spans 14 amino acids. Germline loops: CDR1 SGHTS, CDR2 YDEGEE. CDR3 sequence reads: CASTSEWAANEQFF. The CDR3 nucleotides read TGTGCCAGCACCTCTGAGTGGGCTGCAAATGAGCAGTTCTTC.

On this clone itself: Other DNA sequences from this sample encode an identical CDR3 as well. The rearrangement uses TRBV10-1 and TRBJ1-1; D possibly corresponds to TRBD1 (5 bases). The CDR3 covers 13 residues. V dropped 4 bases and J dropped 2 bases, with 8 bases sitting between them. Germline V gives CDR1 WNHNN, CDR2 SYGVQD (reference sequence). The CDR3 DNA reads TGCGCCAGCAGTGGGCAGGGAAACACTGAAGCTTTCTTT. This translates into CASSGQGNTEAFF.

This sequence joins TRBV2 and TRBJ2-3; 8 bases match TRBD2. V gave up 5 bases and J gave up 0 bases; unmatched junction bases: 7. The CDR3 covers 16 residues. CDR1 and CDR2 (germline): SNHLY, FYNNEI. The CDR3 reads CASSPTSGTSTDTQYF. CDR3 nucleotides: TGTGCCAGCAGTCCTACTAGCGGTACTAGCACAGATACGCAGTATTTT.

The chain carries TRBV4-2 and TRBJ1-1, with a weak D call TRBD1 (5 bases). The V end was cut by 5 bases, the J end by 1 base, with 17 bases between. Germline loops: CDR1 LGHNA, CDR2 YNFKEQ. The CDR3 is 16 residues long. The CDR3 sequence is CASSRPQAIGNTEAFF. The CDR3 DNA follows: TGTGCCAGCAGCAGACCACAGGCTATCGGGAACACTGAAGCTTTCTTT.

The rearrangement joins TRBV18 to TRBJ1-3; 10 nucleotides agree with TRBD1. V trimming: 1 base; J trimming: 0 bases; junction bases outside the gene matches: 6. Per germline, CDR1 KGHSH and CDR2 LQKENI. This CDR3 contains 18 residues. DNA of the CDR3: TGTGCCAGCTCACCACTGACAGGGGGCCTAGGCTCTGGAAACACCATATATTTT. It translates to CASSPLTGGLGSGNTIYF.

The CDR3 loop is CASSGIGQGTGKLFF. The CDR3 region has the DNA TGTGCCAGCAGTGGGATCGGACAGGGAACGGGAAAACTGTTTTTT. The chain recombines TRBV2 with TRBJ1-4, with 8 positions matching TRBD1. Germline V gene sequence: CDR1 SNHLY, CDR2 FYNNEI. This CDR3 comprises 15 residues. The trim removed 4 bases at V and 10 bases at J, leaving 11 bases unmatched. The entire variable domain, with the rest obtained from reference TRBV2 and TRBJ1-4, is as follows: EPEVTQTPSHQVTQMGQEVILRCVPISNHLYFYWYRQILGQKVEFLVSFYNNEISEKSEIFDDQFSVERPDGSNFTLKIRSTKLEDSAMYFCASSGIGQGTGKLFFGSGTQLSVL.

The V call is TRBV27, the J call TRBJ2-1; 15 bases are shared with TRBD2. The length of the CDR3 is 19 residues. Germline trimming cut 6 bases from V and 5 bases from J; bases unmatched to any gene: 14. Germline V CDR1 and CDR2: MNHEY, SMNVEV (reference sequence). CDR3 in DNA: TGTGCCAGCAGGACAGGCCCTGGGACTAGCGGGAGGACCCACAATGAGCAGTTCTTC. This gives the protein CASRTGPGTSGRTHNEQFF.